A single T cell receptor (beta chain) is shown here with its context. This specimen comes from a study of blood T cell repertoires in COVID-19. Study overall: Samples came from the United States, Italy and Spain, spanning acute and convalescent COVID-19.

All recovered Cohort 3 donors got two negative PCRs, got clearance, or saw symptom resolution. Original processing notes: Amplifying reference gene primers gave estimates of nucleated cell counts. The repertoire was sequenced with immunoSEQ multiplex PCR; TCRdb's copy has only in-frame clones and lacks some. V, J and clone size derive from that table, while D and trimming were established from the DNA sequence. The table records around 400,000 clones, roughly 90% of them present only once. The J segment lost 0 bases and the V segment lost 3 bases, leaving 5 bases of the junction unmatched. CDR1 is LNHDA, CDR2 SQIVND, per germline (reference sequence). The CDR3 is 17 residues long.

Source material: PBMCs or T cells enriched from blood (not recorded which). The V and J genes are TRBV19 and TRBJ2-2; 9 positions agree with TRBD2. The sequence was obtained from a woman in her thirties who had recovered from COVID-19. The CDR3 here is CASSILLAGANTGELFF. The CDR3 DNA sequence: TGTGCCAGTAGTATCTTATTAGCGGGAGCGAACACCGGGGAGCTGTTTTTT.